This TCR beta chain was identified in a study of T-cell memory formation after mild COVID-19. For the study at large: Most TCR clusters belonged to a single donor. Study-wide points: Prior to infection, memory already included some responding clones, suggesting cross-reactive memory joined.

This clonotype was detected a few times. The antigen is unknown. The CDR3 covers 16 residues. CDR1 SGHKS and CDR2 YYEKEE come from the germline V gene (reference sequence). Deletions cut 2 bases from V and 0 bases from J, with 12 bases between. TCRdb recomputed calls from the 5' RACE reads with MiXCR, one row per CDR3 protein. This sample has some 600,000 distinct CDR3 sequences, with roughly 17% found just once. The sample taken for sequencing was PBMCs or a T cell subset sorted from them (not recorded which). The sequence was obtained from an adult woman who had mild COVID-19 (a few samples of this study predate the infection). Cell type and time point are not known. The chain joins TRBV5-5 to TRBJ2-4, with D possibly being TRBD1 (5 bases). In DNA, the CDR3 is TGTGCCAGCAGCTTCGACAGCAGACTAGCCAAAAACATTCAGTACTTC. This sequence encodes CASSFDSRLAKNIQYF.